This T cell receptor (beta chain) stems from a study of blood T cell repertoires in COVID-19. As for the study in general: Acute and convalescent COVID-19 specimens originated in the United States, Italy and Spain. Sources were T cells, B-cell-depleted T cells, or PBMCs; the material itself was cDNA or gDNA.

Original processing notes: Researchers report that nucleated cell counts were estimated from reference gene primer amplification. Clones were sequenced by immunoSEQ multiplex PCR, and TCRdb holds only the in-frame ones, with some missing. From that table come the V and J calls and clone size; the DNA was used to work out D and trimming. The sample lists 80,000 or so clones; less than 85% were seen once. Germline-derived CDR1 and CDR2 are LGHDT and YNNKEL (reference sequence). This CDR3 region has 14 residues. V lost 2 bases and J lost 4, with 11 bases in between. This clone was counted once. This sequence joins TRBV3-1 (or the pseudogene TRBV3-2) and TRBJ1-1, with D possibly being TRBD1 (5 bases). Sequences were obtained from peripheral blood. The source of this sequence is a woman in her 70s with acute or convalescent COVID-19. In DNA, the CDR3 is TGTGCCAGCAGCCAACTCTTGGGGGGCACTGAAGCTTTCTTT. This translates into CASSQLLGGTEAFF.